The 28 T cell receptor beta chains given below trace back to one sample, sequenced in a study of identifying expanded T cells in peripheral blood. Data came from immunoSEQ multiplex PCR; TCRdb stores just in-frame clones and leaves some out. The repertoire holds more than 65,000 clones, 75% to 90% seen once, with 2.5% to 3% in the top ten. Input material: blood. The receptor source for this set is a person between 18 and 70 years old in good health.

The chain has TRBV1 and TRBJ2-3; the D call in the table, TRBD2, was not verified against the DNA. TRBV1 is classified as a pseudogene. There are 18 residues in the CDR3. CDR3 protein: CTSSHYSSGRASTDTQYF. The CDR3 DNA is TGCACCAGCAGCCATTACTCTAGCGGGAGGGCCTCCACAGATACGCAGTATTTT.

The chain employs TRBV6-5 and TRBJ1-6; a possible D gene is TRBD1 (6 bases). The ends were cut back, 6 bases at V and 4 bases at J, with 10 bases in the middle. The CDR3 is made up of 14 amino acids. Germline V lookup: CDR1 MNHEY, CDR2 SVGAGI. The CDR3 loop reads CASSSGQYNSPLHF. The CDR3 nucleotides read TGTGCCAGCAGCTCTGGACAGTATAATTCACCCCTCCACTTT.

DNA of the CDR3: TGCGCCAGCAGCCAAGATTCAACGGGAAAGTGGGAGACCCAGTACTTC. Its protein is CASSQDSTGKWETQYF. The rearrangement joins TRBV4-3 to TRBJ2-5, with a weak D call TRBD2 (5 bases). The CDR3 loop spans 16 amino acids. V lost 0 bases to trimming and J lost 5 bases, with 16 bases between them. Germline V gene lookup returns CDR1 LGHNA and CDR2 YSLEER.

This chain uses TRBV28 with TRBJ2-5; D is possibly TRBD1 or TRBD2 (5 bases each). Germline CDR1 MDHEN, CDR2 SYDVKM. Trimming took 4 bases from V and 5 from J, leaving 20 bases between them. This CDR3 contains 16 residues. The CDR3 here is CASSSLRDDVFETQYF. CDR3 DNA sequence: TGTGCCAGCAGTTCACTCCGGGACGATGTATTTGAGACCCAGTACTTC. The full variable domain, its missing parts supplied by reference TRBV28 and TRBJ2-5, is DVKVTQSSRYLVKRTGEKVFLECVQDMDHENMFWYRQDPGLGLRLIYFSYDVKMKEKGDIPEGYSVSREKKERFSLILESASTNQTSMYLCASSSLRDDVFETQYFGPGTRLLVL.

The chain combines TRBV27 with TRBJ1-5; TRBD1 might be the D (5 bases). CDR1 MNHEY and CDR2 SMNVEV come from the germline V gene (reference sequence). The CDR3 consists of 16 residues. Trimming took 5 bases from V and 5 from J, leaving 19 bases between them. Here the CDR3 reads CASSPSGPRGDQPQHF. CDR3 DNA sequence: TGTGCCAGCAGTCCCTCGGGACCCCGAGGGGATCAGCCCCAGCATTTT.

Turning to this clone: At one of its ends the junction is not consistent with the germline gene, which may arise from a read error. Other DNA variants within this sample encode the same CDR3. The rearrangement joins TRBV19 to TRBJ2-6; tentative D call: TRBD2 (5 bases). Germline CDR1 is LNHDA and CDR2 is SQIVND (reference sequence). The CDR3 has 14 amino acids. The chain's CDR3 is CASSTGGGANVLTF. CDR3 nucleotides: TGTGCCAGCAGTACCGGAGGTGGGGCCAACGTCCTGACTTTC.

The chain employs TRBV11-3 and TRBJ2-1; D perhaps matches TRBD1 (7 bases). The CDR3 has 15 amino acids. V gave up 4 bases and J gave up 0 bases, with 10 bases separating them. Germline V lookup: CDR1 SGHNT, CDR2 YENEEA. CDR3 sequence reads: CASSSGGSSYNEQFF. CDR3 nucleotides: TGTGCCAGCAGCTCAGGGGGGAGCTCCTACAATGAGCAGTTCTTC.

This chain joins TRBV18 and TRBJ2-5; D is uncertain. CDR1 is KGHSH and CDR2 is LQKENI in the germline V gene. The CDR3 consists of 11 residues. The V and J ends lost 3 bases and 4 bases respectively, with 3 bases between them. The CDR3: CASSPGETQYF. CDR3 sequence (DNA): TGTGCCAGCTCACCGGGAGAGACCCAGTACTTC. Together with reference TRBV18 and TRBJ2-5, the CDR3 gives the full variable domain: NAGVMQNPRHLVRRRGQEARLRCSPMKGHSHVYWYRQLPEEGLKFMVYLQKENIIDESGMPKERFSAEFPKEGPSILRIQQVVRGDSAAYFCASSPGETQYFGPGTRLLVL.

The J gene is TRBJ2-2, the V gene TRBV7-2; D may be TRBD1 (6 bases). Germline V gene lookup returns CDR1 SGHTA and CDR2 FQGNSA. Deletions cut 7 bases from V and 2 bases from J, with 14 bases between. This CDR3 has 15 residues. Written as DNA, the CDR3 is TGTGCCAGCACCCTCGGACAGAGTAACACCGGGGAGCTGTTTTTT. Amino acid sequence: CASTLGQSNTGELFF.

The chain links TRBV6-1 to TRBJ1-4, with D possibly matching TRBD1 (6 bases). Per germline, CDR1 MNHNS and CDR2 SASEGT. This CDR3 has 14 residues. Trimming shortened V by 3 bases and J by 7 bases, and 12 bases separated the two germline ends. The CDR3 nucleotides are TGTGCCAGCAGTGATATCAGGGGTAGTGAAAAACTGTTTTTT. Translated, it gives CASSDIRGSEKLFF.

The V gene is TRBV13, the J gene TRBJ1-1, with D possibly being TRBD1 (5 bases). CDR3 length: 16 amino acids. Germline V gene data show CDR1 as PRHDT and CDR2 as FYEKMQ (reference sequence). The V and J ends lost 5 bases and 9 bases respectively, with 25 bases between them. The CDR3 loop is CASSLFRPLTATQAFF. CDR3 DNA: TGTGCCAGCAGCCTATTCCGACCTCTGACAGCTACGCAAGCTTTCTTT.

The chain uses TRBV20-1 and TRBJ1-2, with a possible D match to TRBD1 (5 bases). The germline CDR1 and CDR2 sequences are DFQATT and SNEGSKA (reference sequence). CDR3 length: 11 residues. The germline V and J ends were trimmed by 6 bases and 4 bases, with 9 bases remaining between them. The CDR3 coding sequence is TGCAGTGCCGCGGGGGGCTATGGCTACACCTTC. It codes for CSAAGGYGYTF.

The CDR3 protein is CASSPLHQLWELFF. The DNA of the CDR3 is TGTGCCAGCAGCCCCCTCCACCAGCTATGGGAACTGTTTTTT. The chain carries TRBV28 and TRBJ1-4; D remains ambiguous. Trimming pared 6 bases from V and 12 bases from J, leaving 20 bases between. The CDR3 runs to 14 residues. CDR1 is MDHEN, CDR2 SYDVKM, per germline.

The rearrangement joins TRBV4-3 to TRBJ2-2; 11 bases match TRBD1. Germline CDR1 and CDR2: LGHNA and YSLEER. The V and J ends lost 6 bases and 4 bases, in that order; junction bases with no gene match: 10. This CDR3 is 17 amino acids long. Here the CDR3 reads CASSRDRGGSTTGELFF. The CDR3 coding sequence is TGCGCCAGCAGTCGGGACAGGGGGGGATCAACCACCGGGGAGCTGTTTTTT.

V and J are TRBV5-4 and TRBJ1-2; tentatively, D is TRBD1 (6 bases). The length of the CDR3 is 13 residues. Per germline, CDR1 SGHNT and CDR2 YYREEE (reference sequence). V lost 4 bases, J lost 4 bases, and 11 bases lay in between. The CDR3 sequence is CASSLRTAYGYTF. The DNA of the CDR3 is TGTGCCAGCAGCCTCCGGACAGCCTATGGCTACACCTTC.

The V gene is TRBV14, the J gene TRBJ1-3; D remains ambiguous. The germline V gene has CDR1 SGHDN and CDR2 FVKESK. V was pared by 9 bases and J by 2 bases, with 14 bases between. The CDR3 sequence is 14 residues long. CDR3 loop: CASKPEFTGNTIYF. The CDR3 coding sequence is TGTGCCAGTAAGCCAGAGTTTACTGGAAACACCATATATTTT.

This rearrangement joins TRBV19 to TRBJ1-1, with TRBD1 matching 7 bases. Germline V gene lookup returns CDR1 LNHDA and CDR2 SQIVND (reference sequence). This CDR3 comprises 16 residues. The J segment lost 5 bases and the V segment lost 3 bases, leaving 12 bases of the junction unmatched. Written as DNA, the CDR3 is TGTGCCAGTAGTATCGCCCGGACAGGCAGGATGACTGAAGCTTTCTTT. Amino acid sequence: CASSIARTGRMTEAFF.

V gene TRBV11-2 combines with J gene TRBJ1-1; D call uncertain. Germline loops: CDR1 SGHAT, CDR2 FQNNGV. The length of the CDR3 is 14 residues. V shed 3 bases and J shed 0 bases, with 8 bases lying between them. CDR3 in amino acids: CASSFGMLNTEAFF. The CDR3 DNA reads TGTGCCAGCAGCTTTGGAATGTTGAACACTGAAGCTTTCTTT.

This chain uses TRBV5-6 with TRBJ2-3, with D tentatively TRBD1 (6 bases). Germline V lookup: CDR1 SGHDT, CDR2 YYEEEE. The CDR3 has 14 residues. The V gene lost 4 bases and the J gene lost 0 bases, with 9 bases spanning the gap. The DNA for the CDR3 is TGTGCCAGCAGCCGGACAGCGAGCACAGATACGCAGTATTTT. Residues: CASSRTASTDTQYF.

The chain carries TRBV7-9 and TRBJ2-1; D gene ambiguous. The germline V and J ends were trimmed by 3 bases and 6 bases, with 12 bases remaining between them. This CDR3 spans 14 amino acids. The germline V gene encodes CDR1 SEHNR and CDR2 FQNEAQ (reference sequence). CDR3 bases: TGTGCCAGCAGCTTCGGGCAGTTTCTCAATGAGCAGTTCTTC. Its translation: CASSFGQFLNEQFF. The whole variable domain, filled in from reference TRBV7-9 and TRBJ2-1, reads DTGVSQNPRHKITKRGQNVTFRCDPISEHNRLYWYRQTLGQGPEFLTYFQNEAQLEKSRLLSDRFSAERPKGSFSTLEIQRTEQGDSAMYLCASSFGQFLNEQFFGPGTRLTVL.

In this sample, this clone turned up a few times. The chain is built from TRBV19 and TRBJ2-3; D is undetermined. Germline loops: CDR1 LNHDA, CDR2 SQIVND (reference sequence). V shed 6 bases and J shed 1 base, with 5 bases lying between them. The CDR3 length is 12 residues. The CDR3 is CASRKGTDTQYF. CDR3 coding DNA: TGTGCCAGTAGAAAAGGCACAGATACGCAGTATTTT.

This clone was picked up one time. The CDR3 here is CASSKRVLGGYEQYF. Here the CDR3 DNA reads TGTGCCAGCAGCAAGAGGGTCCTAGGGGGATACGAGCAGTACTTC. The chain combines TRBV7-2 with TRBJ2-7; D might be TRBD1 (6 bases). CDR1 and CDR2 from the germline V gene are SGHTA and FQGNSA. The CDR3 covers 15 residues. Trimming shortened V by 5 bases and J by 4 bases, and 18 bases separated the two germline ends.

This chain connects TRBV6-5 to TRBJ1-2; 7 bases are a match to TRBD1. Germline V gene lookup returns CDR1 MNHEY and CDR2 SVGAGI. This CDR3 is 13 amino acids long. J was trimmed by 4 bases and V by 8 bases; bases with no gene match: 7. DNA of the CDR3: TGTGCCAGCTGGGGACAGAACCTCTATGGCTACACCTTC. Its protein is CASWGQNLYGYTF.

The rearrangement links TRBV7-2 to TRBJ2-6, with D unresolved. V was shortened by 5 bases and J by 0 bases, with 11 bases between the two germline ends. Germline CDR1 reads SGHTA; CDR2 reads FQGNSA. This CDR3 has 16 residues. The CDR3 spells CASSPRPNSGANVLTF. CDR3 DNA sequence: TGTGCCAGCAGCCCTCGACCTAACTCTGGGGCCAACGTCCTGACTTTC.

The J gene is TRBJ1-2, the V gene TRBV5-5, with D possibly TRBD1 on 5 matching bases. The V end lost 7 bases, the J end lost 2 bases, and 12 bases lay between the germline ends. Germline V CDR1 and CDR2: SGHKS, YYEKEE (reference sequence). The CDR3 loop spans 13 amino acids. CDR3 loop: CASSTDLNYGYTF. The CDR3 bases are TGTGCCAGCTCGACAGACTTAAACTATGGCTACACCTTC.

Comments on this clone: Its ends do not fully match the called genes, so a read error is possible. The sample contains more than one DNA sequence encoding this CDR3. V gene TRBV27 combines with J gene TRBJ1-6; 9 nucleotides agree with TRBD1. Germline V gene sequence: CDR1 MNHEY, CDR2 SMNVEV (reference sequence). The CDR3 extends over 14 amino acids. CDR3 amino acids: CASTSPDRGSPLHF. For the CDR3, the DNA is TGTGCAAGCACCAGTCCGGACAGGGGTTCACCCCTCCACTTT.

This chain's CDR3 is CASSEARQGGYTF. The CDR3 bases are TGTGCCAGCAGTGAAGCTAGGCAGGGCGGCTACACCTTC. V is TRBV6-1 and J is TRBJ1-2; possible D gene TRBD1, 5 bases. V was cut by 0 bases and J by 8 bases, with 10 bases left in between. The CDR3 totals 13 residues. Germline V gene sequence: CDR1 MNHNS, CDR2 SASEGT.

The chain couples TRBV5-6 to TRBJ2-3, with 7 nucleotides matching TRBD1. The CDR3 totals 16 residues. V shed 4 bases and J 4 bases; nucleotides not matched to a gene: 12. The germline CDR1 and CDR2 sequences are SGHDT and YYEEEE. CDR3 protein: CASSPFDRVNPDTQYF. The DNA for the CDR3 is TGTGCCAGCAGCCCATTCGACAGGGTCAATCCAGATACGCAGTATTTT. Based on the CDR3 plus reference TRBV5-6 and TRBJ2-3, the full variable domain is DAGVTQSPTHLIKTRGQQVTLRCSPKSGHDTVSWYQQALGQGPQFIFQYYEEEERQRGNFPDRFSGHQFPNYSSELNVNALLLGDSALYLCASSPFDRVNPDTQYFGPGTRLTVL.